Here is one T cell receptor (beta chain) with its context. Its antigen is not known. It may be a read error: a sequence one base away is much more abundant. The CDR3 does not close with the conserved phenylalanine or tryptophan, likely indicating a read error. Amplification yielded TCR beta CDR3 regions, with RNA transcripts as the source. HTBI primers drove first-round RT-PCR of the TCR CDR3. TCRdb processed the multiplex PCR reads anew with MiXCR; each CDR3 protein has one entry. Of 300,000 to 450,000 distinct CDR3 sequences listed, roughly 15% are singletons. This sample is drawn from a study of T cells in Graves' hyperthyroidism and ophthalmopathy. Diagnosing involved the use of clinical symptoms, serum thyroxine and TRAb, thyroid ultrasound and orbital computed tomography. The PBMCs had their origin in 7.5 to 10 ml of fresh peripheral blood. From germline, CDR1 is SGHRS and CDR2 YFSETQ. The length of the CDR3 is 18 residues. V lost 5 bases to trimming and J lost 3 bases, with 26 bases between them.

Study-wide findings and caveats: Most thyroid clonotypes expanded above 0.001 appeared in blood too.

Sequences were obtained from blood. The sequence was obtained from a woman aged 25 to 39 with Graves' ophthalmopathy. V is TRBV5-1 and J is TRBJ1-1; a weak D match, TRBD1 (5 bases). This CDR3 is CASRGQTSGFLVDTEAFS. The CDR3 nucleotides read TGCGCCAGCAGGGGGCAAACATCGGGTTTTCTAGTGGACACTGAAGCTTTCTCT.